The source of this T cell receptor (beta chain) is a study of T cells in Graves' hyperthyroidism and ophthalmopathy. Study-level results: Ophthalmopathy was identified by the model a median roughly 6.5 months ahead of onset.

No ophthalmopathy progression within 18 months constituted stable Graves' hyperthyroidism. RNA transcripts yielded amplified TCR beta CDR3 regions. With the HTBI primer set, the TCR CDR3 went through a first round of RT-PCR. TCRdb re-called the multiplex PCR reads through MiXCR, storing one row per CDR3 protein. This table has hundreds of thousands of distinct CDR3 sequences, 11% to 15% appearing once. Germline V gives CDR1 SGHTA, CDR2 FQGNSA. The V end lost 5 bases, the J end lost 2 bases, and 13 bases lay between the germline ends. The CDR3 runs to 15 residues. This clonotype was seen ten or more times. Its antigen is unknown.

The receptor comes from a woman aged 40 to 50 with Graves' hyperthyroidism. The sample taken for sequencing was blood. V and J are TRBV7-2 and TRBJ2-1; the D gene is possibly TRBD2 (6 bases). The CDR3 here is CASSLDYQTYNEQFF. The CDR3 coding sequence is TGTGCCAGCAGCCTGGACTACCAAACCTACAATGAGCAGTTCTTC. Filled out from reference TRBV7-2 and TRBJ2-1, the complete variable domain reads GAGVSQSPSNKVTEKGKDVELRCDPISGHTALYWYRQSLGQGLEFLIYFQGNSAPDKSGLPSDRFSAERTGGSVSTLTIQRTQQEDSAVYLCASSLDYQTYNEQFFGPGTRLTVL.